Sequencing of this T cell receptor (beta chain) was carried out in a study of T cell clonotyping in hematopoietic cell transplantation (dated by TCRdb to about 2021). About the full investigation: A total of around 140 blood samples were collected in the study from around 40 consecutive transplant recipients and their related donors. Patients were recruited between September 2015 and 2017 and followed until late 2020 or death. The full study reports these points: Broader posttransplant TCR repertoire diversity was predicted by donor and pretransplant recipient Inverse Simpson Index values. Sample size was limited, and cells were not sorted, so CD4 and CD8 repertoire contributions could not be separated. Just a small fraction of recipient repertoires overlapped with donor repertoires, and more than 95% appeared de novo at the given depth. After transplant, TCR diversity in recipients dropped, and pathologically expanded clonotypes climbed progressively between day 30 and day 180.

The immunoSEQ assay, a bias-controlled multiplex PCR using V- and J-specific primers, was used to amplify TCR beta CDR3 regions from genomic DNA. In a second PCR step, a proprietary barcode and Illumina adapter sequences were attached to the CDR3 amplicons. An Illumina MiSeq instrument was used to sequence the CDR3 libraries. On the authors' methods: Export and quality control were performed with immunoSEQ Analyzer 3.0, and downstream analyses were performed with R Bioconductor and Immunarch. Only productive rearrangements in the normalized downsampled data set went into calculating the repertoire metrics. In the normalized cohort, clonotypes with more than 5 templates were defined as pathologically expanded. Repertoire diversity was measured with the Inverse Simpson Index. To capture all clonotypes, CMV-specificity analyses were performed on the non-normalized data set. Drawn from immuneACCESS, this table holds only the in-frame rearrangements with V and J called that TCRdb kept. Clones are partly lost; checked studies trace under half to an unresolved V gene and leave the rest unexplained. That table furnishes V, J and clone size, whereas the DNA furnished D and trimming. For this sample the table gives 28,000 or so clones, of which more than 90% were detected only once. Roughly 1.4% of the sample is held by the ten biggest clonotypes.

The germline V gene (reference sequence) sets CDR1 to PRHDT and CDR2 to FYEKMQ. Reading from cysteine to phenylalanine, the CDR3 counts 16 amino acids. The read is trimmed to its CDR3 DNA, 48 bases read in frame from base 1. Germline trimming amounts to 5 bases on V and 6 bases on J, with 14 as the count of junction bases outside the gene matches. Worth noting for this clone: This clone's antigen is unknown. Base qualities are not recorded, but no much larger clone differs from it by a single base.

For TCR beta sequencing, blood samples came from the related transplant donors. Nuclei Lysis Solution was used to extract genomic DNA from fresh or cryopreserved unfractionated peripheral blood mononuclear cells. Sequenced sample: peripheral blood mononuclear cells. The sequence was collected from a man between 50 and 59 years old in good health. Some clones in this sample may be carry-over from other donors' samples. In this chain, TRBV13 is recombined with TRBJ2-3; TRBD2 agrees with 7 junctional bases. The nucleotides are TGTGCCAGCAGCCAAGTAGCGGGCGGGCCGGGGGATACGCAGTATTTT. It specifies CASSQVAGGPGDTQYF.